The present entry profiles one T cell receptor (beta chain) with its context. Its antigen is unknown. No clone much larger than this one lies a single base away; base qualities are absent. The entry originates in a study of PD-1 blockade in classical Hodgkin lymphoma (dated by TCRdb to 2018 to 2021). The study in broad terms: Nivolumab dosing was 3 mg/kg intravenously every 2 weeks, continuing until either disease progression or unacceptable toxicity. To define a peripheral blood immune signature of response to PD-1 blockade in classical Hodgkin lymphoma, the study combined TCR beta sequencing with CyTOF. Study-level results and caveats: Trial patients with a complete response had baseline diversity similar to that of newly diagnosed patients, while partial responders and progressors had significantly lower diversity. Diversity was lower in patients who began nivolumab less than 1 year after ASCT, so these patients were left out of later analyses to avoid confounding by immune reconstitution. The study was limited to a single clinical trial cohort, and causes of repertoire differences, possibly disease activity or prior therapy, remained undefined. Newly diagnosed patients were reported to have lower baseline TCR diversity than healthy donors, and relapsed/refractory patients were reported to have lower baseline TCR diversity still. CD4+ but not CD8+ TCR diversity rose significantly by C4D1 (p=0.0027 vs p=0.16), most apparent in complete responders (p=0.02).

The time point label, read with the paper, signifies: cycle 4 day 1 (C4D1), after more than five weeks of nivolumab. Every trial patient had relapsed following autologous stem cell transplantation, and prior brentuximab vedotin exposure was what differed among cohorts A, B and C. The trial cohort was composed of 56 patients with relapsed/refractory classical Hodgkin lymphoma, for whom complete response, partial response or progressive disease was recorded as best overall response. Trial patients were treated with single-agent nivolumab in the multi-cohort phase II CheckMate 205 trial. An independent review committee assessed best overall response by applying the 2007 International Working Group response criteria. Trial PBMCs were collected immediately before nivolumab initiation (C1D1) and during therapy at cycle 2 day 1 and cycle 4 day 1. Peripheral blood was collected in 8 mL Vacutainer Cell Preparation Tubes, from which PBMCs were isolated by centrifugation and then cryopreserved.

The Qiagen DNeasy kit was used to extract genomic DNA from unsorted PBMCs and from the negatively selected CD4+ and CD8+ fractions. TCR beta CDR3 regions were amplified by immunoSEQ multiplex PCR using primers annealing to V and J segments. A synthetic immune receptor repertoire was used to minimize amplification bias, and remaining bias was computationally removed after sequencing. The paper's data handling went like this. Custom Python scripts were used to quantify repertoire diversity as the Shannon entropy index. Unsorted, CD4+ and CD8+ repertoires were analyzed separately, except for combined analyses in which CD4+ and CD8+ sequences were merged in silico. Clonal expansion was defined as at least a 2-fold frequency increase after treatment relative to C1D1, with a pseudocount of 0.5 for undetected baseline clones. Singleton clones were defined as clones with 0 or 1 copy at C1D1, and non-singleton clones were defined as clones with 2 or more copies. Clones expanded in unsorted samples were labelled as CD4+, CD8+ or unknown by matching protein sequences in sorted samples from the same patient. Wilcoxon tests on paired samples were used to test changes in diversity from C1D1 to C4D1. Drawn from immuneACCESS, this table holds only the in-frame rearrangements with V and J called that TCRdb kept. Clones are partly lost; checked studies trace under half to an unresolved V gene and leave the rest unexplained. D and trimming were read from the DNA, whereas the V and J calls and clone size are those reported in that table. The sample table contains approximately 27,000 clones; only one count was recorded for approximately 80% of them. Jointly, the top ten make up approximately 18% of the sample.

This sample comprised peripheral blood mononuclear cells (PBMCs), obtained before the fourth cycle of nivolumab. This receptor was taken from a human donor with classical Hodgkin lymphoma.

This receptor carries the CDR3 CASSLEPGFSSPLHF. The bases read TGTGCCAGCAGCTTAGAACCGGGCTTCTCATCACCCCTCCACTTT. Rearrangement joined TRBV11-2 to TRBJ1-6, with no confident D gene call. The CDR3 goes from the cysteine to the phenylalanine over 15 residues. The only DNA kept is the CDR3, 45 bases in frame from the first base. V drops 0 bases and J drops 10 bases, leaving 13 bases in between. CDR1 and CDR2 are read off the germline V gene as SGHAT and FQNNGV.